This paragraph covers one T cell receptor (beta chain) sequence. CDR3 length: 17 amino acids. V gave up 3 bases and J gave up 4 bases; unmatched junction bases: 10. Germline CDR1 LNHDA, CDR2 SQIVND (reference sequence). Only in-frame clones appear in the TCRdb table, and some are missing; sequencing was by immunoSEQ multiplex PCR. The sample contains 150,000 to 200,000 clones, about 88% of which appear only once. This specimen belongs to a study of blood T cell repertoires in COVID-19. The sequenced sample consisted of PBMCs or T cells enriched from blood (not recorded which). The chain carries TRBV19 and TRBJ1-1; 11 nucleotides line up with TRBD1. This TCR came from a woman in her 40s in a cohort exposed to, infected with or recovered from COVID-19 (not recorded which). CDR3 amino acids: CASSISRTGGASTEAFF. DNA of the CDR3: TGTGCCAGTAGTATCTCGAGGACAGGGGGCGCGAGCACTGAAGCTTTCTTT.